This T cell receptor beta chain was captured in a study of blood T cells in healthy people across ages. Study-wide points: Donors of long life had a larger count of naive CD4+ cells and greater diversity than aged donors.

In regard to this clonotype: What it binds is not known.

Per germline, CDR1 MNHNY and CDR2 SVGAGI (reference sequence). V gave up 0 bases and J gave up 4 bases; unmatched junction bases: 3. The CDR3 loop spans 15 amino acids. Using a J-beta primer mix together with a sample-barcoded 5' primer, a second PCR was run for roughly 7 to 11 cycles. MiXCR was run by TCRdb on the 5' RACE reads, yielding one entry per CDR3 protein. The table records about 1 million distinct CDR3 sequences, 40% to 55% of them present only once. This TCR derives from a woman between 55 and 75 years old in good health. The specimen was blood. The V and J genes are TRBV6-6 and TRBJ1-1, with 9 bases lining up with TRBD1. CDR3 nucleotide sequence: TGTGCCAGCAGTTACTCAACAGGGGGCGGCACTGAAGCTTTCTTT. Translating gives CASSYSTGGGTEAFF.